Sequencing of this TCR beta chain was carried out in a study of blood T cell repertoires in COVID-19. Study information: PBMCs, B-cell-depleted T cells, or T cells were the source of the cDNA or gDNA that made up the material.

The sample holds one count of this clone. As handled by the study authors: Estimation of nucleated cell counts was performed using reference gene primer amplification. The data were produced by immunoSEQ multiplex PCR, yet TCRdb's version contains in-frame clones alone and is incomplete. The V and J calls and clone size were taken over from that table, and D and trimming were inferred from the DNA. The data hold approximately 160,000 clones, with around 80% observed a single time. The CDR3 consists of 18 residues. Germline CDR1 SEHNR, CDR2 FQNEAQ (reference sequence). The J segment lost 2 bases and the V segment lost 8 bases, leaving 15 bases of the junction unmatched.

The sequence was obtained from a woman aged 55-69 years with acute or convalescent COVID-19. This chain connects TRBV7-9 to TRBJ2-3; 11 bases agree with TRBD2. Specimen: peripheral blood. The chain's CDR3 is CASFFSLAGGLATDTQYF. Here the CDR3 DNA reads TGTGCCAGCTTCTTTTCCCTAGCGGGGGGTCTGGCCACAGATACGCAGTATTTT. Based on the CDR3 plus reference TRBV7-9 and TRBJ2-3, the full variable domain is DTGVSQNPRHKITKRGQNVTFRCDPISEHNRLYWYRQTLGQGPEFLTYFQNEAQLEKSRLLSDRFSAERPKGSFSTLEIQRTEQGDSAMYLCASFFSLAGGLATDTQYFGPGTRLTVL.